This note documents a single T cell receptor beta chain sequence. Its target is not known. The data originate from a study of blood T cells in healthy people across ages. About the study: Per every two T cells, about one barcoded beta molecule was captured by template switching.

Study results and caveats: Observed TCR beta diversity per million T cells went down as age went up. This fall followed a roughly linear course with age.

PCR was performed a second time for 7 to 11 cycles using a sample-barcoded 5' primer and a J-beta primer mix. TCRdb ran MiXCR on the 5' RACE reads and lists one entry per CDR3 protein. The table lists around 900,000 distinct CDR3 sequences, 45% to 60% of them singletons. The CDR3 totals 14 residues. Trimming stripped 4 bases from V and 5 bases from J, with 11 bases between. This chain connects TRBV12-3 or TRBV12-4 to TRBJ2-2; D unresolved. The clonotype was recovered from a woman aged 55-69 years in good health. The sample comprised blood. CDR3 bases: TGTGCCAGCAGTTCTTCAGACGGGACCGGGGAGCTGTTTTTT. It translates to CASSSSDGTGELFF.